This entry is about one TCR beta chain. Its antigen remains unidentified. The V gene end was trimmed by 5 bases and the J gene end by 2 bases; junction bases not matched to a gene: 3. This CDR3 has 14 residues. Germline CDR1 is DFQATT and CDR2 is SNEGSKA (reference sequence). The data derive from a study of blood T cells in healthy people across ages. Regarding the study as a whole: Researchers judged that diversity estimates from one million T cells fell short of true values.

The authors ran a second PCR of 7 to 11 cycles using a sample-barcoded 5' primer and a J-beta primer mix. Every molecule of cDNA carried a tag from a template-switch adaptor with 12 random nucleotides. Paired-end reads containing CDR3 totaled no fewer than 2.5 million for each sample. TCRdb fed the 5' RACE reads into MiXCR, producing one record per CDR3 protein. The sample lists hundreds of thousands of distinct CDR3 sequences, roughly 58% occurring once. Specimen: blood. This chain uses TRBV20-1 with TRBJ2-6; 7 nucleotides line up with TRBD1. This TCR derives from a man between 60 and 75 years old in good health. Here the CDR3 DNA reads TGCAGTGCTCAGAGGGGGCCTGGGGCCAACGTCCTGACTTTC. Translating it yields CSAQRGPGANVLTF.